What follows are 20 T cell receptor beta chains derived from one specimen sequenced in a study of control samples from healthy donors and cancer patients. Only in-frame clones appear in the TCRdb table, and some are missing; sequencing was by immunoSEQ multiplex PCR. The top ten clones hold roughly 13% of a sample with 20,000 to 30,000 clones, more than 75% of them seen once. The sample was PBMCs. These TCRs come from a man over 45 with lung cancer.

The chain joins TRBV9 to TRBJ1-2, with D possibly matching TRBD1 (5 bases). This CDR3 has 15 amino acids. V was pared by 0 bases and J by 5 bases, with 14 bases between. The germline CDR1 and CDR2 sequences are SGDLS and YYNGEE. CDR3 DNA: TGTGCCAGCAGCGTAGAGCCAGGGAGTGGATATGGCTACACCTTC. Translating it yields CASSVEPGSGYGYTF.

This clone was seen a single time. The chain couples TRBV7-8 to TRBJ2-7, with a weak D call TRBD1 (7 bases). The CDR3 runs 14 residues. Per the germline V gene, CDR1 is SGHVS and CDR2 is FQNEAQ. Trimming took off 1 base at V and 4 bases at J, with 11 bases between the two ends. The CDR3 sequence is CASSLVQGGYEQYF. The CDR3 bases are TGTGCCAGCAGCTTAGTGCAGGGGGGTTACGAGCAGTACTTC.

The rearrangement uses TRBV11-2 and TRBJ2-5, with D uncertain. The V gene lost 3 bases and the J gene lost 4 bases, with 12 bases spanning the gap. The CDR3 runs 14 residues. Germline V CDR1 and CDR2: SGHAT, FQNNGV. CDR3 protein: CASSFAGHGETQYF. In DNA form, the CDR3 reads TGTGCCAGCAGCTTCGCAGGCCATGGAGAGACCCAGTACTTC.

The chain couples TRBV6-5 to TRBJ1-2, with 10 bases lining up with TRBD1. V was clipped by 4 bases and J by 4 bases; unmatched bases: 9. The CDR3 loop spans 16 amino acids. The germline V gene has CDR1 MNHEY and CDR2 SVGAGI. CDR3 residues: CASSSLTGGESYGYTF. CDR3 nucleotide sequence: TGTGCCAGCAGTTCGCTGACAGGGGGCGAATCCTATGGCTACACCTTC.

CDR3 loop: CASKDRRDGYTF. As DNA, the CDR3 is TGTGCCAGCAAGGACAGGAGGGACGGCTACACCTTC. The chain joins TRBV9 to TRBJ1-2; 7 bases match TRBD1. Per the germline V gene, CDR1 is SGDLS and CDR2 is YYNGEE. This CDR3 spans 12 amino acids. V shed 6 bases and J 8 bases; nucleotides not matched to a gene: 7.

CDR3 nucleotides: TGTGCCAGCCGAGGGGAAGGGTTCAACACCGGGGAGCTGTTTTTT. Protein: CASRGEGFNTGELFF. The rearrangement links TRBV2 to TRBJ2-2, with D perhaps assigned TRBD1 or TRBD2 (5 bases each). Germline-derived CDR1 and CDR2 are SNHLY and FYNNEI. V dropped 8 bases and J dropped 2 bases, with 15 bases sitting between them. This CDR3 spans 15 amino acids. The complete variable domain, with remaining parts taken from reference TRBV2 and TRBJ2-2, reads EPEVTQTPSHQVTQMGQEVILRCVPISNHLYFYWYRQILGQKVEFLVSFYNNEISEKSEIFDDQFSVERPDGSNFTLKIRSTKLEDSAMYFCASRGEGFNTGELFFGEGSRLTVL.

The chain carries TRBV24-1 and TRBJ2-3; D perhaps matches TRBD2 (6 bases). From germline, CDR1 is KGHDR and CDR2 SFDVKD. The CDR3 consists of 15 residues. V dropped 4 bases and J dropped 0 bases, with 10 bases sitting between them. Written as DNA, the CDR3 is TGTGCCACCAGTGAAGAGGGGAGGAGCACAGATACGCAGTATTTT. Translated, it gives CATSEEGRSTDTQYF.

The chain links TRBV7-2 to TRBJ1-2, with a tentative D call TRBD1 (6 bases). Per germline, CDR1 SGHTA and CDR2 FQGNSA. Trimming cost V 5 bases and J 4 bases, with 14 bases left between them. CDR3 length: 14 amino acids. CDR3 residues: CASSRRQDSYGYTF. In nucleotides, the CDR3 is TGTGCCAGCAGCAGAAGACAGGACTCCTATGGCTACACCTTC.

The chain couples TRBV5-4 to TRBJ2-5; D call uncertain. The CDR3 consists of 16 residues. CDR1 and CDR2 (germline): SGHNT, YYREEE (reference sequence). V was cut by 4 bases and J by 5 bases, with 21 bases left in between. CDR3 coding DNA: TGTGCCAGCAGCGTTGGGTCTCTGGCTGCGGCGGAGACCCAGTACTTC. Amino acids: CASSVGSLAAAETQYF.

The gene calls are TRBV5-1 and TRBJ2-1; possibly TRBD1 or TRBD2 for D (6 bases each). The CDR3 sequence is 17 residues long. The germline V gene encodes CDR1 SGHRS and CDR2 YFSETQ. V shed 5 bases and J shed 3 bases, with 21 bases lying between them. CDR3 DNA sequence: TGCGCCAGCAGGAGACAGGCCGGGGGAGCTGGCTACAATGAGCAGTTCTTC. Encoded protein: CASRRQAGGAGYNEQFF.

The chain is built from TRBV28 and TRBJ1-1; D gene uncertain. Per germline, CDR1 MDHEN and CDR2 SYDVKM. Deletions cut 6 bases from V and 4 bases from J, with 12 bases between. The CDR3 length is 13 residues. The CDR3 coding sequence is TGTGCCAGCAGCTTTGGTCGTTCCACTGAAGCTTTCTTT. This gives the protein CASSFGRSTEAFF.

The V and J genes are TRBV6-4 and TRBJ2-3, with 8 bases matching TRBD2. V was clipped by 5 bases and J by 1 base; unmatched bases: 5. CDR3 length: 15 residues. The germline V gene has CDR1 MRHNA and CDR2 SNTAGT. The CDR3, as DNA: TGTGCCAGCAGTCAAGCGGGAGATCGCACAGATACGCAGTATTTT. It translates to CASSQAGDRTDTQYF.

The chain couples TRBV6-6 to TRBJ1-1, with 8 nucleotides matching TRBD1. The ends lost 5 bases at V and 11 bases at J; junction bases unmatched: 13. This CDR3 has 14 residues. Germline CDR1 and CDR2: MNHNY and SVGAGI (reference sequence). Here the CDR3 reads CASSRGQEHPAAFF. The CDR3 nucleotides are TGTGCCAGCAGTCGGGGACAGGAACACCCGGCGGCTTTCTTT.

V is TRBV6-2 or TRBV6-3 and J is TRBJ2-5; TRBD1 might be the D (6 bases). The V gene lost 6 bases and the J gene lost 2 bases, with 16 bases spanning the gap. CDR3 length equals 15 residues. Germline values: CDR1 MNHEY, CDR2 SVGEGT. CDR3 sequence: CASSPQTGIQETQYF. The CDR3 DNA sequence: TGTGCCAGCAGCCCACAGACAGGAATTCAAGAGACCCAGTACTTC.

This clone was observed once. J is TRBJ1-2 and V is TRBV28, with D tentatively TRBD1 (5 bases). Trimming left V 11 bases short and J 3 bases short, with 10 bases between. The CDR3 contains 11 residues. CDR1 and CDR2 (germline): MDHEN, SYDVKM. CDR3 coding DNA: TGTGCCGGGAGGGGCGACTATGGCTACACCTTC. This translates into CAGRGDYGYTF.

The CDR3 loop is CASSLFPGQTYEQYF. The CDR3 DNA reads as TGTGCCAGCAGCCTTTTCCCGGGACAGACCTACGAGCAGTACTTC. V gene TRBV3-1 (or the pseudogene TRBV3-2) combines with J gene TRBJ2-7; 7 nucleotides agree with TRBD1. CDR1 and CDR2 from the germline V gene are LGHDT and YNNKEL (reference sequence). This CDR3 region has 15 residues. Trimming at V came to 4 bases and at J to 2 bases, leaving 8 bases not matched to a gene.

This chain links TRBV11-1 with TRBJ2-1, with TRBD1 identical over 9 bases. This CDR3 has 13 amino acids. Germline V gives CDR1 SGHAT, CDR2 FQDESV (reference sequence). Trimming removed 6 bases from V and 8 bases from J; junction bases left unmatched: 5. The CDR3 loop reads CASRATGGDEQFF. In nucleotides, the CDR3 is TGTGCCAGCAGGGCGACAGGGGGAGATGAGCAGTTCTTC.

V and J are TRBV2 and TRBJ1-4; D not certain. Germline CDR1 is SNHLY and CDR2 is FYNNEI. V was clipped by 2 bases and J by 3 bases, with 10 bases between them. This CDR3 is 15 amino acids long. CDR3 protein: CASSESNSSNEKLFF. The DNA of the CDR3 is TGTGCCAGCAGTGAATCCAACAGCTCTAATGAAAAACTGTTTTTT.

This CDR3 is CASSPGQGDTGELFF. CDR3 nucleotides: TGTGCCAGCAGCCCGGGACAGGGGGACACCGGGGAGCTGTTTTTT. This chain joins TRBV3-1 (or the pseudogene TRBV3-2) and TRBJ2-2, with 11 bases that match TRBD1. The germline CDR1 and CDR2 sequences are LGHDT and YNNKEL (reference sequence). V lost 4 bases and J lost 3; bases outside the gene matches: 1. The CDR3 sequence is 15 residues long.

This chain links TRBV5-6 with TRBJ1-6; no definite D call. This CDR3 comprises 13 residues. The germline V and J ends were trimmed by 0 bases and 8 bases, with 6 bases remaining between them. Germline CDR1 is SGHDT and CDR2 is YYEEEE. The CDR3: CASSLVRDSPLHF. The CDR3 coding sequence is TGTGCCAGCAGCTTGGTACGGGATTCACCCCTCCACTTT. The full variable domain, in which reference TRBV5-6 and TRBJ1-6 provide the parts outside the CDR3, is DAGVTQSPTHLIKTRGQQVTLRCSPKSGHDTVSWYQQALGQGPQFIFQYYEEEERQRGNFPDRFSGHQFPNYSSELNVNALLLGDSALYLCASSLVRDSPLHFGNGTRLTVT.